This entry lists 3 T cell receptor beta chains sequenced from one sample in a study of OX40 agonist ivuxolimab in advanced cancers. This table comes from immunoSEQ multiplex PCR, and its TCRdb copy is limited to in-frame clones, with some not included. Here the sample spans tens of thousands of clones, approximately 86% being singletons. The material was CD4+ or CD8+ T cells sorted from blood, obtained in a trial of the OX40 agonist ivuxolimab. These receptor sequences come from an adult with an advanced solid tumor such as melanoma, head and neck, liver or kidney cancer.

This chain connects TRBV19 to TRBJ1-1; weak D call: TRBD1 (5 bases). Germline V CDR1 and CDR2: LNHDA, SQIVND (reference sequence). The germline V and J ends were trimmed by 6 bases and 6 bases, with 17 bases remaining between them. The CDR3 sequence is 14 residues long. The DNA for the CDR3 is TGTGCCAGTAGGATAACCGGGACTCCCCCTGAAGCTTTCTTT. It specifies CASRITGTPPEAFF.

DNA of the CDR3: TGCGCCAGCAGCCAGCGACAGGGTAACTACGAGCAGTACTTC. This sequence encodes CASSQRQGNYEQYF. The chain combines TRBV5-1 with TRBJ2-7, with TRBD1 matching 7 bases. With V trimmed by 4 bases and J by 3 bases, 7 bases remained unmatched. There are 14 residues in the CDR3. CDR1 and CDR2 (germline): SGHRS, YFSETQ.

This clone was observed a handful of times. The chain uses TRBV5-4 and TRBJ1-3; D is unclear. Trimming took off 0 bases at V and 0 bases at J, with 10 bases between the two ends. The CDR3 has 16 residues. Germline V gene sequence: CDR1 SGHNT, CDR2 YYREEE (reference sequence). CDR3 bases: TGTGCCAGCAGCTTGGGCGAGAGAAGCTCTGGAAACACCATATATTTT. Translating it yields CASSLGERSSGNTIYF.